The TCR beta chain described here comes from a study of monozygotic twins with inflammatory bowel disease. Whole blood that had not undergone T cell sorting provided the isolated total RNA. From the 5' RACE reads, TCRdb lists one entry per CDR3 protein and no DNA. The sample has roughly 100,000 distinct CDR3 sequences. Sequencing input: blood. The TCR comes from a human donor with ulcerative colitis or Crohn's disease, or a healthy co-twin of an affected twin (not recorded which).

Here the CDR3 reads CASSYSTSHGGDTQYF. The V gene is TRBV6-5, the J gene TRBJ2-3; TCRdb's D gene call, TRBD1, goes unchecked for lack of DNA. The CDR3 totals 16 residues. Germline CDR1 and CDR2: MNHEY and SVGAGI.